Each of the 21 T cell receptor beta chains below was sequenced from the same sample in a study of T cells in Graves' hyperthyroidism and ophthalmopathy. TCR beta CDR3 regions were amplified from RNA. First-round RT-PCR of the TCR CDR3 relied on the HTBI primer set. Via MiXCR, TCRdb re-called the multiplex PCR reads, giving one row per CDR3 protein. The data contain approximately 400,000 distinct CDR3 sequences, roughly 19% of them singletons. The source material was blood. These receptors were obtained from a woman between 18 and 29 years old with Graves' hyperthyroidism.

This clonotype was counted between two and nine times. This chain connects TRBV6-5 to TRBJ2-7; 7 positions agree with TRBD1. V lost 2 bases, J lost 4 bases, and 8 bases stayed unmatched. The length of the CDR3 is 15 residues. The germline V gene encodes CDR1 MNHEY and CDR2 SVGAGI. CDR3 in amino acids: CASSYRRQGPYEQYF. In DNA form, the CDR3 reads TGTGCCAGCAGTTACCGGCGACAGGGACCTTACGAGCAGTACTTC.

This clonotype was picked up many times. This chain connects TRBV6-1 to TRBJ1-5; D is ambiguous. Trimming removed 6 bases from V and 5 bases from J, with 11 bases in between. Germline V lookup: CDR1 MNHNS, CDR2 SASEGT. CDR3 size: 13 residues. For the CDR3, the DNA is TGTGCCAGCAGCCTCCGTTGGGATCAGCCCCAGCATTTT. It yields the protein CASSLRWDQPQHF.

Many counts were recorded for this clonotype. The CDR3 is CASSVQSEETQYF. CDR3 nucleotide sequence: TGTGCCAGCAGCGTTCAGTCCGAAGAGACCCAGTACTTC. The V call is TRBV9, the J call TRBJ2-5; no clear D. The CDR3 consists of 13 residues. Germline V gene sequence: CDR1 SGDLS, CDR2 YYNGEE. V lost 2 bases to trimming and J lost 3 bases, with 8 bases between them.

This clonotype has at least ten counts. This rearrangement joins TRBV12-5 to TRBJ1-1; D possibly corresponds to TRBD1 (5 bases). Per germline, CDR1 LGHNT and CDR2 FRNRAP. CDR3 size: 13 residues. The V gene lost 6 bases and the J gene lost 0 bases, with 8 bases spanning the gap. DNA of the CDR3: TGTGCTAGTGGAAAGGGGATGAACACTGAAGCTTTCTTT. Translated: CASGKGMNTEAFF. Together with reference TRBV12-5 and TRBJ1-1, the CDR3 gives the full variable domain: DARVTQTPRHKVTEMGQEVTMRCQPILGHNTVFWYRQTMMQGLELLAYFRNRAPLDDSGMPKDRFSAEMPDATLATLKIQPSEPRDSAVYFCASGKGMNTEAFFGQGTRLTVV.

The rearrangement joins TRBV28 to TRBJ2-7; D perhaps matches TRBD1 (5 bases). V shed 4 bases and J shed 2 bases, with 12 bases lying between them. The germline gives CDR1 MDHEN, CDR2 SYDVKM. This CDR3 has 14 residues. CDR3 coding DNA: TGTGCCAGCAGTTACACAGGAGCCCCCTACGAGCAGTACTTC. Translating it yields CASSYTGAPYEQYF.

This clonotype was observed a few times. The chain joins TRBV2 to TRBJ2-5, with D perhaps matching TRBD1 or TRBD2 (5 bases each). CDR3 size: 13 residues. Trimming shortened V by 7 bases and J by 5 bases, and 14 bases separated the two germline ends. CDR1 is SNHLY, CDR2 FYNNEI, per germline. The CDR3 loop reads CASITQWGETQYF. CDR3 bases: TGTGCCAGCATCACCCAGTGGGGGGAGACCCAGTACTTC.

The table lists this clonotype with many counts. V and J are TRBV7-6 and TRBJ2-7; 10 positions match TRBD2. Germline V gene sequence: CDR1 SGHVS, CDR2 FNYEAQ. The CDR3 contains 19 residues. Unmatched junction bases numbered 11, after V lost 0 bases and J lost 0 bases. The CDR3 region has the DNA TGTGCCAGCAGCTTAGCTGTAGCGGGGGGACAGGTGAGCTCCTACGAGCAGTACTTC. Residues: CASSLAVAGGQVSSYEQYF.

The chain employs TRBV2 and TRBJ1-1; no reliable D call. CDR3 length: 12 amino acids. Trimming cost V 5 bases and J 7 bases, with 11 bases left between them. From germline, CDR1 is SNHLY and CDR2 FYNNEI. CDR3 nucleotides: TGTGCCAGCAGTATAGGGAAGGGTGAAGCTTTCTTT. Translating gives CASSIGKGEAFF. The whole variable domain, remainder taken from reference TRBV2 and TRBJ1-1, is EPEVTQTPSHQVTQMGQEVILRCVPISNHLYFYWYRQILGQKVEFLVSFYNNEISEKSEIFDDQFSVERPDGSNFTLKIRSTKLEDSAMYFCASSIGKGEAFFGQGTRLTVV.

This sequence joins TRBV7-2 and TRBJ2-5, with 8 bases lining up with TRBD2. V was clipped by 0 bases and J by 7 bases; unmatched bases: 7. Looked up from germline, CDR1 is SGHTA and CDR2 is FQGNSA. The CDR3 runs to 15 residues. In nucleotides, the CDR3 is TGTGCCAGCAGCTTAGCCGCAGCGGGAGAGGTGACCCAGTACTTC. Translated, it gives CASSLAAAGEVTQYF.

This clonotype has a count of ten or more. The chain employs TRBV7-9 and TRBJ1-2, with D unresolved. Trimming removed 3 bases at V and 4 bases at J, with 9 bases between. The CDR3 has 13 amino acids. The germline V gene encodes CDR1 SEHNR and CDR2 FQNEAQ (reference sequence). CDR3 bases: TGTGCCAGCAGCTTGGATTGGGCCTATGGCTACACCTTC. This codes for CASSLDWAYGYTF.

This clonotype was counted ten times or more. The genes are TRBV6-2 or TRBV6-3 and TRBJ2-5; TRBD1 aligns across 7 bases. V dropped 8 bases and J dropped 1; count of bases not matched to a gene: 7. From germline, CDR1 is MNHEY and CDR2 SVGEGT. The CDR3 contains 14 residues. The CDR3 region has the DNA TGTGCCAGCCGATCTGACAGGGTCCAAGAGACCCAGTACTTC. Amino acid sequence: CASRSDRVQETQYF.

V gene TRBV12-3 or TRBV12-4 combines with J gene TRBJ2-6; D assignment may be TRBD1 or TRBD2 (5 bases each). V was clipped by 7 bases and J by 1 base, with 11 bases between them. The CDR3 consists of 15 residues. This CDR3 reads CASTHGTSGANVLTF. The DNA of the CDR3 is TGTGCCAGCACCCATGGGACGTCTGGGGCCAACGTCCTGACTTTC.

This clonotype was observed a single time. The chain couples TRBV12-3 or TRBV12-4 to TRBJ1-1; D may be TRBD1 (5 bases). This CDR3 has 15 residues. V shed 3 bases and J shed 0 bases, with 11 bases lying between them. The CDR3 sequence: CASSFNPTVNTEAFF. CDR3 DNA sequence: TGTGCCAGCAGTTTCAACCCGACAGTGAACACTGAAGCTTTCTTT.

This clonotype was found many times. J is TRBJ1-6 and V is TRBV14; no firm D call. V lost 5 bases and J lost 10, with 9 bases in between. The CDR3 loop spans 12 amino acids. CDR1 and CDR2 from the germline V gene are SGHDN and FVKESK. The CDR3: CASSFAESPLHF. The CDR3 bases are TGTGCCAGCAGCTTCGCCGAGTCACCCCTCCACTTT.

The V call is TRBV27, the J call TRBJ1-1, with 7 positions matching TRBD1. There are 13 residues in the CDR3. Germline CDR1 MNHEY, CDR2 SMNVEV (reference sequence). Losses at the gene ends were 7 bases for V and 3 bases for J; bases not matched to a gene: 5. This CDR3 reads CASKGGVDTEAFF. The CDR3 DNA reads TGTGCCAGCAAAGGGGGCGTTGACACTGAAGCTTTCTTT.

This chain links TRBV15 with TRBJ1-2; unclear D gene. CDR1 is LNHNV and CDR2 is YYDKDF in the germline V gene (reference sequence). This CDR3 comprises 13 residues. V lost 5 bases and J lost 4, with 11 bases in between. CDR3: CATSGDGGYGYTF. The CDR3 DNA follows: TGTGCCACCAGCGGCGACGGAGGCTATGGCTACACCTTC.

The table lists this clonotype with many counts. The chain employs TRBV5-1 and TRBJ2-2; D gene unclear. Germline V CDR1 and CDR2: SGHRS, YFSETQ. The V and J ends lost 3 bases and 0 bases respectively, with 9 bases between them. The CDR3 consists of 15 residues. CDR3 in amino acids: CASSSNRTNTGELFF. The CDR3 DNA follows: TGCGCCAGCAGCTCCAATAGGACGAACACCGGGGAGCTGTTTTTT.

This clonotype was observed many times. The V call is TRBV6-4, the J call TRBJ1-2; TRBD1 matches at 7 bases. With V trimmed by 4 bases and J by 8 bases, 7 bases remained unmatched. The CDR3 runs to 13 residues. Per germline, CDR1 MRHNA and CDR2 SNTAGT. The CDR3 protein is CASSGGDSQGYTF. CDR3 sequence (DNA): TGTGCCAGCAGTGGGGGGGACAGTCAAGGCTACACCTTC.

This clonotype was counted many times. This chain joins TRBV27 and TRBJ1-1, with 9 bases matching TRBD1. This CDR3 comprises 15 residues. J gave up 0 bases and V 5 bases, and 4 bases lay outside the gene matches. The germline V gene encodes CDR1 MNHEY and CDR2 SMNVEV (reference sequence). CDR3 nucleotides: TGTGCCAGCAGTCCCACAGGGGGCATGAACACTGAAGCTTTCTTT. This encodes CASSPTGGMNTEAFF.

This clonotype was detected many times. The V call is TRBV6-1, the J call TRBJ1-5; 7 bases align to TRBD1. V lost 7 bases and J lost 6; bases outside the gene matches: 9. The germline V gene encodes CDR1 MNHNS and CDR2 SASEGT. This CDR3 region has 14 residues. CDR3 DNA sequence: TGTGCCAGCAAGAGGGGGCGTGTCGGTCAGCCCCAGCATTTT. Its protein is CASKRGRVGQPQHF.

This clonotype was detected many times. The chain recombines TRBV2 with TRBJ1-5; D remains ambiguous. Per germline, CDR1 SNHLY and CDR2 FYNNEI. Trimming pared 4 bases from V and 2 bases from J, leaving 12 bases between. The CDR3 length is 15 residues. The CDR3 here is CASSVGGRRNQPQHF. In nucleotides, the CDR3 is TGTGCCAGCAGTGTCGGAGGGAGACGCAATCAGCCCCAGCATTTT.